This T cell receptor beta chain was observed in a study of T cell responses to AZD1222 COVID-19 vaccine. Whole-study results and caveats: There were mostly white British donors and more females than males, and clonal diversity was possibly underestimated. Along spike, vaccine-associated CD4 TCRs were found throughout, with dominance at 160-218 and 743-854. Only six individuals given AZD1222 were seropositive at baseline. Nearly half of the spike-specific TCRs reportedly recognize variant regions that carry no mutations.

There are 11 residues in the CDR3. Trimming stripped 7 bases from V and 8 bases from J, with 11 bases between. Germline V gene data show CDR1 as MNHEY and CDR2 as SVGAGI. Sequencing was performed with immunoSEQ multiplex PCR; in TCRdb, only in-frame clones are kept and a portion is missing. The sample contains some 120,000 clones, approximately 85% of which appear only once. This clone was found once. Its specificity is not known. The chain has TRBV6-5 and TRBJ1-2; a weak D match, TRBD1 (6 bases). The sequences come from peripheral blood, collected on day 0 of AZD1222 vaccination. The receptor was derived from an adult in good health. CDR3 amino acids: CASTRGGGYTF. For the CDR3, the DNA is TGTGCCAGCACCCGGGGGGGCGGCTACACCTTC.